These 15 T cell receptor beta chains came from one sample sequenced in a study of blood T cell repertoires in COVID-19 (dated by TCRdb to 2018 to 2020). Library construction relied on the immunoSEQ multiplex PCR assay. TCRdb mirrors the immuneACCESS table, restricted to in-frame sequences. Some clones are absent from its copies; in checked studies, under half trace to an unresolved V gene, and the reason for the others is unknown. Across this sample there are approximately 400,000 clones, with 83% seen only once. Jointly, the top ten make up approximately 4.7% of the sample. The specimen was PBMCs or T cells enriched from blood (not recorded which). These receptors all come from a woman between 50 and 59 years old who had recovered from COVID-19.

The V call is TRBV27, the J call TRBJ1-4; the match to TRBD1 covers 7 bases. The CDR3 spans 17 residues. The ends lost 2 bases at V and 8 bases at J; junction bases unmatched: 14. Per the germline V gene, CDR1 is MNHEY and CDR2 is SMNVEV (reference sequence). The CDR3 protein is CASSLEGATVIWEKLFF. In nucleotides, the CDR3 is TGTGCCAGCAGTTTAGAGGGGGCGACCGTAATTTGGGAAAAACTGTTTTTT.

There are a few counts of this clone. The chain carries TRBV4-3 and TRBJ1-2; tentative D call: TRBD1 (6 bases). Germline V gene data show CDR1 as LGHNA and CDR2 as YSLEER. V lost 1 base, J lost 8 bases, and 23 bases lay in between. The CDR3 consists of 17 residues. CDR3 loop: CASSQGVQIAGAEGYTF. In nucleotides, the CDR3 is TGCGCCAGCAGCCAAGGCGTGCAAATCGCGGGGGCGGAAGGCTACACCTTC.

In this sample, this clone turned up a few times. The chain uses TRBV29-1 and TRBJ1-1; weak D call: TRBD1 (6 bases). The CDR3 has 13 residues. Germline values: CDR1 SQVTM, CDR2 ANQGSEA. Trimming stripped 7 bases from V and 6 bases from J, with 18 bases between. In DNA form, the CDR3 reads TGCAGCGCGGGGGAGGGGGGGCTTTCTGAAGCTTTCTTT. Encoded protein: CSAGEGGLSEAFF.

The chain recombines TRBV19 with TRBJ1-2, with a possible D match to TRBD1 (5 bases). Germline V gives CDR1 LNHDA, CDR2 SQIVND (reference sequence). The V gene lost 3 bases and the J gene lost 7 bases, with 15 bases spanning the gap. CDR3 length: 14 residues. This chain's CDR3 is CASSMGRTGAGYTF. CDR3 bases: TGTGCCAGTAGTATGGGTCGAACAGGTGCTGGCTACACCTTC.

This rearrangement joins TRBV11-3 to TRBJ2-3, with TRBD2 matching 16 bases. The CDR3 contains 17 residues. Unmatched junction bases numbered 6, after V lost 5 bases and J lost 4 bases. Per germline, CDR1 SGHNT and CDR2 YENEEA. CDR3 amino acids: CASSTGTSGRGPDTQYF. CDR3 in DNA: TGTGCCAGCAGCACCGGGACTAGCGGGAGGGGCCCAGATACGCAGTATTTT.

This clone has just one count. Its ends do not fully match the called genes, so a read error is possible. V usage is TRBV4-2 and J usage is TRBJ1-1, with no clear D. The germline gives CDR1 LGHNA, CDR2 YNFKEQ. The CDR3 has 14 residues. The CDR3 DNA reads as TGTGCCAGCAGCCAAGATTGGGCCAAAGTTGAACCTTTCTTT. Its translation: CASSQDWAKVEPFF.

The chain is built from TRBV9 and TRBJ1-1, with D possibly TRBD1 on 6 matching bases. This CDR3 is 15 amino acids long. V was trimmed by 4 bases and J by 4 bases, leaving 17 bases between them. Germline V gives CDR1 SGDLS, CDR2 YYNGEE. This CDR3 is CASSSKQGLGTEAFF. Written as DNA, the CDR3 is TGTGCCAGCAGCTCCAAACAGGGTCTTGGCACTGAAGCTTTCTTT.

This chain joins TRBV5-1 and TRBJ2-1; D is unresolved. Germline assignment: CDR1 SGHRS and CDR2 YFSETQ. This CDR3 has 13 residues. V gave up 4 bases and J gave up 4 bases, with 9 bases separating them. Here the CDR3 reads CASSVNSYNEQFF. The CDR3 bases are TGCGCCAGCAGCGTTAACAGTTACAATGAGCAGTTCTTC.

J is TRBJ2-2 and V is TRBV6-5, with unresolved D. Between the trimmed V and J ends, which lost 7 bases and 1 base, there was a span of 7 bases. CDR3 size: 13 residues. Germline CDR1 is MNHEY and CDR2 is SVGAGI. In DNA, the CDR3 is TGTGCCAGCAAATTCCAGAACACCGGGGAGCTGTTTTTT. Translating it yields CASKFQNTGELFF.

The CDR3 region has the DNA TGTGCCAGCAGCCCCGGGGGACTAGCGGGAGGGCTTCAACGCGAGCAGTACTTC. Encoded protein: CASSPGGLAGGLQREQYF. The genes are TRBV9 and TRBJ2-7, with 16 bases that match TRBD2. The germline V gene has CDR1 SGDLS and CDR2 YYNGEE. The CDR3 has 18 amino acids. Trimming removed 4 bases from V and 6 bases from J; junction bases left unmatched: 13. Looking up the rest from reference TRBV9 and TRBJ2-7 gives the full variable domain: DSGVTQTPKHLITATGQRVTLRCSPRSGDLSVYWYQQSLDQGLQFLIQYYNGEERAKGNILERFSAQQFPDLHSELNLSSLELGDSALYFCASSPGGLAGGLQREQYFGPGTRLTVT.

CDR3 sequence reads: CASGLAANTEAFF. The CDR3 DNA follows: TGTGCCAGTGGGTTGGCGGCGAACACTGAAGCTTTCTTT. J is TRBJ1-1 and V is TRBV19; no firm D call. The CDR3 is made up of 13 amino acids. Per the germline V gene, CDR1 is LNHDA and CDR2 is SQIVND (reference sequence). With 8 bases removed from V and 1 base from J, the gap between germline ends came to 11 bases.

The chain uses TRBV3-1 (or the pseudogene TRBV3-2) and TRBJ2-1, with D possibly matching TRBD2 (5 bases). CDR1 is LGHDT, CDR2 YNNKEL, per germline (reference sequence). The V and J ends lost 0 bases and 15 bases respectively, with 15 bases between them. This CDR3 is built from 13 residues. CDR3 coding DNA: TGTGCCAGCAGCCAAGATAATTTCGGGAAGGCGTTCTTC. Translated, it gives CASSQDNFGKAFF.

The V gene is TRBV3-1 (or the pseudogene TRBV3-2), the J gene TRBJ1-2; tentative D call: TRBD1 (5 bases). CDR1 and CDR2 from the germline V gene are LGHDT and YNNKEL (reference sequence). The CDR3 loop spans 14 amino acids. Trimming removed 6 bases from V and 6 bases from J, with 17 bases in between. CDR3 sequence: CASRQIQGKDGYTF. The CDR3 DNA sequence: TGTGCCAGCAGGCAAATCCAGGGTAAGGATGGCTACACCTTC.

The chain is built from TRBV11-2 and TRBJ2-1; the match to TRBD2 covers 9 bases. V was clipped by 0 bases and J by 9 bases; unmatched bases: 12. This CDR3 contains 17 residues. CDR1 and CDR2 from the germline V gene are SGHAT and FQNNGV. This CDR3 is CASSLDLMAGGHREQFF. In DNA form, the CDR3 reads TGTGCCAGCAGCTTAGATCTGATGGCGGGAGGGCACCGTGAGCAGTTCTTC.

The CDR3 sequence: CASRTTGFMAEQYF. The CDR3 nucleotides are TGTGCCAGCAGGACGACAGGGTTTATGGCCGAGCAGTACTTC. V usage is TRBV6-5 and J usage is TRBJ2-7, with 7 positions matching TRBD1. V trimming: 6 bases; J trimming: 6 bases; junction bases outside the gene matches: 11. Germline V gives CDR1 MNHEY, CDR2 SVGAGI. The CDR3 runs 14 residues.